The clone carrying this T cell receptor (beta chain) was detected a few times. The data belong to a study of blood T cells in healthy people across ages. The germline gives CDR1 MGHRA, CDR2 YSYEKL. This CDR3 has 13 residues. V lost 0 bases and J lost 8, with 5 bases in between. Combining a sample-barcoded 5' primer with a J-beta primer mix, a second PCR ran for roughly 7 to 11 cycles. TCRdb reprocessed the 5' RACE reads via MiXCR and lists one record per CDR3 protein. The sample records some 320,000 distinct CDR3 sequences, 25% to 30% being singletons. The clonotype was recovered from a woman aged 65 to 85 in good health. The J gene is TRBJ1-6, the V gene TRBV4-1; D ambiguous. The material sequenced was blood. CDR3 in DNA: TGCGCCAGCAGCCAAGAAAGAGATTCACCCCTCCACTTT. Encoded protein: CASSQERDSPLHF.